This T cell receptor (beta chain) was observed in a study of blood T cell repertoires in COVID-19. Turning to the study itself: PBMCs, B-cell-depleted T cells, or T cells provided the cDNA or gDNA that made up the material.

The table lists this clone with a count of one. Authors' analysis steps: The authors estimated nucleated cell counts from reference gene primer amplification. Clones were sequenced by immunoSEQ multiplex PCR, and TCRdb holds only the in-frame ones, with some missing. V and J calls and clone size are those listed in that table; D and trimming were worked out from the DNA. The sample holds around 130,000 clones, 85% to 90% seen once. The ends were cut back, 0 bases at V and 1 base at J, with 10 bases in the middle. This CDR3 spans 15 amino acids. Germline V gene data show CDR1 as SGHRS and CDR2 as YFSETQ.

This TCR came from a man in his sixties or seventies with active or convalescent COVID-19. Input material: peripheral blood. The J gene is TRBJ2-5, the V gene TRBV5-1; D gene ambiguous. CDR3 coding DNA: TGCGCCAGCAGCTTGGCACTTAATAGCCAAGAGACCCAGTACTTC. Protein product: CASSLALNSQETQYF.